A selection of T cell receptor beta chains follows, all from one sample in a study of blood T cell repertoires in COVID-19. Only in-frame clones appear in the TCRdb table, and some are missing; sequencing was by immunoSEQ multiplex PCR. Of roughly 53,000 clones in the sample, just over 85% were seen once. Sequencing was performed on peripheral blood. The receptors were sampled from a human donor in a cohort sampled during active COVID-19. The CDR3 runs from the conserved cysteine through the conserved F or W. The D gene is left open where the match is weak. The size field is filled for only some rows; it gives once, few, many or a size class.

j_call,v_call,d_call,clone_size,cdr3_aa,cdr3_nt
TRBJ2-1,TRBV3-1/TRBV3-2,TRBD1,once,CASSQTGTGSYNEQFF,TGTGCCAGCAGCCAGACCGGGACAGGGTCCTACAATGAGCAGTTCTTC
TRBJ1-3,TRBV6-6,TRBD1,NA,CASSTDRVLSGNTIYF,TGTGCCAGCAGTACGGACAGGGTACTCTCTGGAAACACCATATATTTT
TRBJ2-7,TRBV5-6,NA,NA,CASSLGLTYEQYF,TGTGCCAGCAGCTTGGGACTTACCTACGAGCAGTACTTC
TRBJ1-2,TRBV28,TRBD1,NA,CASSSPGQGGGGYTF,TGTGCCAGCAGTTCCCCGGGACAGGGAGGAGGGGGCTACACCTTC
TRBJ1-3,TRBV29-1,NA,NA,CSVYVGNTIYF,TGCAGCGTTTATGTAGGAAACACCATATATTTT
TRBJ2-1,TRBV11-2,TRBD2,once,CASSLVSGGQYNEQFF,TGTGCCAGCAGCTTAGTTAGCGGGGGACAATACAATGAGCAGTTCTTC
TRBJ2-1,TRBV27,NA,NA,CASSLLRADNEQFF,TGTGCCAGCAGTCTCCTCCGAGCCGACAATGAGCAGTTCTTC
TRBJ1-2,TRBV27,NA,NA,CASRRTTANYGYTF,TGTGCCAGCAGGCGGACAACCGCTAACTATGGCTACACCTTC
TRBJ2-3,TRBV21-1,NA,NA,CASSKSETSGDTDTQYF,TGTGCCAGCAGCAAATCTGAGACTAGCGGGGACACAGATACGCAGTATTTT
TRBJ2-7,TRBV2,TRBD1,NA,CASSDTGAHYEQYF,TGTGCCAGCAGTGACACAGGGGCCCACTACGAGCAGTACTTC
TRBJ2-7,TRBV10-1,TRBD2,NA,CASSDSGTSGTSSYEQYF,TGCGCCAGCAGTGATTCCGGGACTAGCGGGACCTCATCCTACGAGCAGTACTTC
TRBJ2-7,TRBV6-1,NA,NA,CASSEPFYEQYF,TGTGCCAGCAGTGAACCCTTCTACGAGCAGTACTTC
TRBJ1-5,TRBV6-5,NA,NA,CASMGGYSNQPQHF,TGTGCCAGCATGGGGGGTTATAGCAATCAGCCCCAGCATTTT
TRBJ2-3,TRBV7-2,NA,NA,CASSLSLALGTDTQYF,TGTGCCAGCAGCCTTTCGCTAGCGTTGGGGACAGATACGCAGTATTTT
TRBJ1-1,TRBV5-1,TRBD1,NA,CASSYRTGGNTEAFF,TGCGCCAGCAGCTACCGGACAGGGGGGAACACTGAAGCTTTCTTT
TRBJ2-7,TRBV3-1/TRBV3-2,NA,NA,CASSPLEGRTYEQYF,TGTGCCAGCAGCCCGCTAGAAGGTAGGACCTACGAGCAGTACTTC
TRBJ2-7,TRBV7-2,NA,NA,CASSLDRTVYEQYF,TGTGCCAGCAGCTTAGACAGGACAGTCTACGAGCAGTACTTC
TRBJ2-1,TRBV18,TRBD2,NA,CASSPTEGLAGIKTPRGEQFF,TGTGCCAGCTCACCAACTGAGGGACTAGCGGGGATTAAAACTCCTCGCGGTGAGCAGTTCTTC
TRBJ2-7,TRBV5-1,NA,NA,CASSSAGNYEQYF,TGCGCCAGCAGCTCTGCCGGGAACTACGAGCAGTACTTC
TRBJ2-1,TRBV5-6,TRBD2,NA,CASSTGTSVYNEQFF,TGTGCCAGCAGCACCGGGACTAGCGTTTACAATGAGCAGTTCTTC
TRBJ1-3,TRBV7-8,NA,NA,CASSPSGNTIYF,TGTGCCAGCAGCCCCTCCGGAAACACCATATATTTT
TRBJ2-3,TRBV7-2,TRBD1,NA,CASSEVTGEDTQYF,TGTGCCAGCAGCGAAGTTACAGGGGAAGATACGCAGTATTTT
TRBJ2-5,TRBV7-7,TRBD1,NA,CASSPGAGGRETQYF,TGTGCCAGCAGCCCTGGGGCAGGGGGTCGAGAGACCCAGTACTTC